What follows are 24 T cell receptor beta chains derived from one specimen sequenced in a study of cytomegalovirus exposure and HLA in healthy donors. 60 Vbeta and 13 Jbeta primers were used in PCR. Libraries were prepared by immunoSEQ multiplex PCR; TCRdb keeps only in-frame clonotypes and omits some of them. The repertoire holds 95,000 to 150,000 clones, with 66% as singletons. The sample was PBMCs. These TCRs come from a man in his late teens or twenties in good health and CMV-seronegative.

This chain uses TRBV5-6 with TRBJ2-3, with TRBD2 matching 12 bases. The ends lost 2 bases at V and 5 bases at J; junction bases unmatched: 6. This CDR3 has 16 amino acids. Germline assignment: CDR1 SGHDT and CDR2 YYEEEE. The CDR3 is CASSLEGLAGVDTQYF. CDR3 DNA sequence: TGTGCCAGCAGCTTAGAGGGACTAGCGGGTGTAGATACGCAGTATTTT.

This clone was observed a few times. The J gene is TRBJ2-4, the V gene TRBV7-9; D remains ambiguous. The V gene's germline CDR1 is SEHNR and CDR2 FQNEAQ (reference sequence). Trimming removed 2 bases at V and 5 bases at J, with 16 bases between. CDR3 size: 16 residues. The DNA for the CDR3 is TGTGCCAGCAGCTTATTGCGCACCTTATCGGAAAACATTCAGTACTTC. Amino acid sequence: CASSLLRTLSENIQYF.

The chain is built from TRBV25-1 and TRBJ1-1, with TRBD1 identical over 8 bases. Germline CDR1 MGHDK, CDR2 SYGVNS. The J segment lost 5 bases and the V segment lost 10 bases, leaving 6 bases of the junction unmatched. The CDR3 totals 12 residues. This CDR3 is CATAGGATEAFF. The CDR3 DNA sequence: TGTGCCACCGCAGGGGGCGCAACTGAAGCTTTCTTT.

The V and J genes are TRBV5-4 and TRBJ2-7, with D possibly being TRBD2 (6 bases). Germline V gives CDR1 SGHNT, CDR2 YYREEE (reference sequence). With 4 bases removed from V and 3 bases from J, the gap between germline ends came to 11 bases. The CDR3 is made up of 13 amino acids. The CDR3 loop is CASSRGTDYEQYF. CDR3 coding DNA: TGTGCCAGCAGCCGTGGGACTGACTACGAGCAGTACTTC.

This chain joins TRBV15 and TRBJ2-7; TRBD1 aligns across 8 bases. Germline V gives CDR1 LNHNV, CDR2 YYDKDF (reference sequence). This CDR3 spans 14 amino acids. J was trimmed by 3 bases and V by 4 bases; bases with no gene match: 5. In nucleotides, the CDR3 is TGTGCCACCAGCATCGAAGACAGGGGCTACGAGCAGTACTTC. It specifies CATSIEDRGYEQYF.

The chain recombines TRBV21-1 with TRBJ2-7; the DNA was not compared with TRBD1, the D call given in the table. TRBV21-1 is a pseudogene segment. The CDR3 is made up of 15 amino acids. CDR3 sequence: CASSNKTDVIGEQYF. CDR3 in DNA: TGTGCCAGCAGCAATAAGACAGATGTTATCGGGGAGCAGTACTTC.

The chain combines TRBV6-5 with TRBJ2-3; a possible D gene is TRBD2 (6 bases). This CDR3 contains 14 residues. CDR1 and CDR2 from the germline V gene are MNHEY and SVGAGI. The V gene lost 6 bases and the J gene lost 1 base, with 11 bases spanning the gap. The CDR3 loop is CASSGTAGTDTQYF. Written as DNA, the CDR3 is TGTGCCAGCAGCGGGACTGCGGGCACAGATACGCAGTATTTT.

The chain has TRBV18 and TRBJ1-2; 7 nucleotides match TRBD1. Germline V lookup: CDR1 KGHSH, CDR2 LQKENI. V was pared by 4 bases and J by 4 bases, with 18 bases of the junction left unmatched. CDR3 length: 18 amino acids. CDR3 DNA sequence: TGTGCCAGCTCACTCGACAGGGTGGGGACCTTACGCGGCTATGGCTACACCTTC. Translated: CASSLDRVGTLRGYGYTF.

The count of this clone is one. The J gene is TRBJ2-1, the V gene TRBV5-8, with D perhaps TRBD1 (5 bases). CDR3 length: 13 residues. Trimming took off 5 bases at V and 8 bases at J, with 14 bases between the two ends. Germline loops: CDR1 SGHTS, CDR2 YDEGEE. The CDR3 spells CASSRTGFDEQFF. CDR3 nucleotide sequence: TGTGCCAGCAGTCGTACAGGATTCGATGAGCAGTTCTTC.

The chain combines TRBV11-2 with TRBJ2-5; 13 positions match TRBD2. The CDR3 contains 17 residues. Germline assignment: CDR1 SGHAT and CDR2 FQNNGV. V shed 7 bases, J shed 5 bases, and the junction held 13 bases outside the gene matches. The CDR3 bases are TGTGCCAGCATAGGTAAACAGGGACTAGCGGGGCCGGAGACCCAGTACTTC. Amino acids: CASIGKQGLAGPETQYF.

The chain employs TRBV10-3 and TRBJ1-4; TRBD1 matches at 10 bases. V was clipped by 2 bases and J by 10 bases; unmatched bases: 13. The CDR3 runs to 17 residues. Germline assignment: CDR1 ENHRY and CDR2 SYGVKD. Written as DNA, the CDR3 is TGTGCCATCAGTGAGCAGACGCCGGGACAGGGGAGGGGAAAACTGTTTTTT. It yields the protein CAISEQTPGQGRGKLFF.

The J gene is TRBJ1-5, the V gene TRBV18, with D perhaps matching TRBD1 (5 bases). The CDR3 loop spans 14 amino acids. V shed 3 bases and J shed 6 bases, with 12 bases lying between them. The germline V gene has CDR1 KGHSH and CDR2 LQKENI. The CDR3 reads CASSPGRDGQPQHF. CDR3 nucleotides: TGTGCCAGCTCACCCGGCAGGGATGGTCAGCCCCAGCATTTT.

The J gene is TRBJ1-1, the V gene TRBV10-3; D might be TRBD1 (6 bases). Per germline, CDR1 ENHRY and CDR2 SYGVKD. Trimming removed 6 bases from V and 0 bases from J, with 20 bases in between. The length of the CDR3 is 17 residues. The DNA of the CDR3 is TGTGCCATCAGACCCGACAGGACCTCTTTCATGAACACTGAAGCTTTCTTT. This codes for CAIRPDRTSFMNTEAFF.

The chain carries TRBV6-1 and TRBJ2-2; D remains unclear. The V end was cut by 8 bases, the J end by 5 bases, with 15 bases between. Per the germline V gene, CDR1 is MNHNS and CDR2 is SASEGT. The CDR3 loop spans 14 amino acids. The CDR3 DNA reads TGTGCCAGCCTACCCCTAGGTCCTACCGGGGAGCTGTTTTTT. Its translation: CASLPLGPTGELFF.

This clone has more than one count but fewer than ten. The gene calls are TRBV2 and TRBJ1-4, with a weak D call TRBD1 (6 bases). CDR1 and CDR2 (germline): SNHLY, FYNNEI. Trimming took off 6 bases at V and 0 bases at J, with 11 bases between the two ends. This CDR3 region has 15 residues. CDR3 nucleotides: TGTGCCAGCAGGGGGTACAGGGCAACTAATGAAAAACTGTTTTTT. Translated: CASRGYRATNEKLFF.

V is TRBV7-2 and J is TRBJ2-3, with TRBD2 matching over 8 bases. The CDR3 extends over 14 amino acids. CDR1 and CDR2 (germline): SGHTA, FQGNSA. Trimming cost V 2 bases and J 4 bases; bases outside gene matches: 2. This CDR3 is CASSLKAGADTQYF. The CDR3 DNA sequence: TGTGCCAGCAGCTTAAAAGCGGGGGCAGATACGCAGTATTTT.

The chain combines TRBV7-9 with TRBJ2-1, with D perhaps TRBD1 (5 bases). Germline V gives CDR1 SEHNR, CDR2 FQNEAQ (reference sequence). The CDR3 is 11 amino acids. Trimming took 10 bases from V and 7 from J, leaving 11 bases between them. The CDR3 bases are TGTGCCAAGGAATCAGGGAATGAGCAGTTCTTC. This encodes CAKESGNEQFF. The complete variable domain, with remaining parts taken from reference TRBV7-9 and TRBJ2-1, reads DTGVSQNPRHKITKRGQNVTFRCDPISEHNRLYWYRQTLGQGPEFLTYFQNEAQLEKSRLLSDRFSAERPKGSFSTLEIQRTEQGDSAMYLCAKESGNEQFFGPGTRLTVL.

The rearrangement links TRBV7-8 to TRBJ2-1, with TRBD2 identical over 9 bases. Germline assignment: CDR1 SGHVS and CDR2 FQNEAQ. This CDR3 region has 15 residues. Trimming at V came to 5 bases and at J to 5 bases, leaving 7 bases not matched to a gene. CDR3 amino acids: CASSQNSGSHNEQFF. DNA for the CDR3: TGTGCCAGCAGCCAGAATAGCGGGAGCCACAATGAGCAGTTCTTC.

This clone occurred a few times. At one of its ends the junction is not consistent with the germline gene, which may arise from a read error. The chain recombines TRBV2 with TRBJ2-5; 13 bases line up with TRBD2. The CDR3 contains 16 residues. The germline V gene encodes CDR1 SNHLY and CDR2 FYNNEI. DNA for the CDR3: TGTGCCAGCAGTCCCTCCCCCGGGACTAGCGGGGCCTCTAGCCACTTC. As protein: CASSPSPGTSGASSHF.

The chain carries TRBV28 and TRBJ1-5; D remains ambiguous. The CDR3 is made up of 12 amino acids. Germline V lookup: CDR1 MDHEN, CDR2 SYDVKM. V lost 7 bases to trimming and J lost 7 bases, with 11 bases between them. CDR3 nucleotides: TGTGCCAGCATGCGGGAAAGGCAGCCCCAGCATTTT. It specifies CASMRERQPQHF.

V is TRBV25-1 and J is TRBJ1-5; D perhaps matches TRBD1 (5 bases). Trimming took 1 base from V and 6 from J, leaving 7 bases between them. CDR1 is MGHDK, CDR2 SYGVNS, per germline. CDR3 length equals 13 residues. In nucleotides, the CDR3 is TGTGCCAGCAGTGAATGGGGACTTCAGCCCCAGCATTTT. It specifies CASSEWGLQPQHF.

The gene calls are TRBV7-3 and TRBJ1-4, with D maybe TRBD1 (6 bases). Per the germline V gene, CDR1 is SGHTA and CDR2 is FQGTGA. This CDR3 region has 16 residues. The germline V and J ends were trimmed by 6 bases and 4 bases, with 18 bases remaining between them. DNA for the CDR3: TGTGCCAGCAGGAAAAACGGGACACCTTTTAATGAAAAACTGTTTTTT. It yields the protein CASRKNGTPFNEKLFF.

The chain has TRBV2 and TRBJ2-1, with 7 bases that match TRBD1. Germline V gene data show CDR1 as SNHLY and CDR2 as FYNNEI. With V trimmed by 8 bases and J by 3 bases, 1 base remained unmatched. The CDR3 has 12 residues. The CDR3 here is CASAGGYNEQFF. CDR3 nucleotide sequence: TGTGCCAGCGCAGGGGGCTACAATGAGCAGTTCTTC.

V and J are TRBV20-1 and TRBJ1-4; D might be TRBD1 (5 bases). V lost 5 bases and J 12 bases, leaving 10 bases between the germline ends. Per germline, CDR1 DFQATT and CDR2 SNEGSKA (reference sequence). CDR3 size: 10 residues. The CDR3, as DNA: TGCAGTGCTTCCAGGGTAGAACTGTTTTTT. Translated, it gives CSASRVELFF.